The T cell receptor beta chain under discussion was sequenced for a study of monozygotic twins with inflammatory bowel disease. cDNA for each sample came from eight separate reactions. During cDNA synthesis, UMIs that each contained a 6-nucleotide sample barcode were added by means of template switching. TCRdb reprocessed the 5' RACE reads, with one entry per CDR3 protein and no DNA. The sample features 150,000 to 200,000 distinct CDR3 sequences, with around 2.8% in its top ten. CDR3 length equals 16 residues. From germline, CDR1 is MGHRA and CDR2 YSYEKL. Blood samples of about 2.5 ml were drawn from every donor. The total RNA came straight from whole blood, and T cells were not sorted beforehand.

Sequenced sample: blood. The V call is TRBV4-1, the J call TRBJ1-4; TCRdb's D call, TRBD1, is unchecked because there is no DNA. The receptor comes from a human donor with ulcerative colitis or Crohn's disease, or a healthy co-twin of an affected twin (not recorded which). CDR3 region: CASSHFGQGTNEKLFF.